The 26 T cell receptor beta chains reported below all come from one sample, sequenced in a study of CXCR3-negative and CXCR3-positive naive CD8 T cells. UMI-labeled 5' RACE yielded the TRB cDNA libraries. No DNA is given; TCRdb re-called the 5' RACE reads and lists each CDR3 protein once. In total, the table holds 100,000 to 150,000 distinct CDR3 sequences. Sequencing was carried out using naive CXCR3- CD8+ T cells from blood. As to subset: CD45RO-CCR7+CD27+CD95- naive CD8+ T cells lacking CXCR3 (TNR3-). These receptors all come from a human donor in good health. Some clones in this sample may be carry-over from other donors' samples.

This chain uses TRBV7-9 with TRBJ2-6. The CDR3 totals 13 residues. Germline assignment: CDR1 SEHNR and CDR2 FQNEAQ (reference sequence). This CDR3 reads CASGDFGANVLTF.

V usage is TRBV9 and J usage is TRBJ1-1. There are 15 residues in the CDR3. Looked up from germline, CDR1 is SGDLS and CDR2 is YYNGEE. CDR3 amino acids: CASSRPGVRDTEAFF.

The chain combines TRBV28 with TRBJ2-1; TCRdb returns TRBD2, unconfirmable since there is no DNA. Germline CDR1 reads MDHEN; CDR2 reads SYDVKM. This CDR3 spans 15 amino acids. The CDR3 sequence: CASRFMGGGYNEQFF.

V gene TRBV13 combines with J gene TRBJ1-1; TCRdb selects TRBD1, and the lack of DNA leaves this call unchecked. The germline gives CDR1 PRHDT, CDR2 FYEKMQ (reference sequence). The CDR3 is made up of 15 amino acids. The CDR3 spells CASSLWTGRNTEAFF.

The chain is built from TRBV11-2 and TRBJ2-7; checking the TCRdb D call of TRBD1 is not possible without DNA. Germline loops: CDR1 SGHAT, CDR2 FQNNGV. CDR3 length: 14 residues. CDR3 residues: CASSIGQGAYEQYF. Full variable domain (rest looked up from reference TRBV11-2 and TRBJ2-7): EAGVAQSPRYKIIEKRQSVAFWCNPISGHATLYWYQQILGQGPKLLIQFQNNGVVDDSQLPKDRFSAERLKGVDSTLKIQPAKLEDSAVYLCASSIGQGAYEQYFGPGTRLTVT.

This chain joins TRBV5-1 and TRBJ2-7. The CDR3 spans 14 residues. CDR1 is SGHRS, CDR2 YFSETQ, per germline. CDR3 region: CASSLAGSNYEQYF.

J is TRBJ2-2 and V is TRBV12-3 or TRBV12-4; with no DNA, the TCRdb D assignment of TRBD1 cannot be verified. CDR3 length equals 14 residues. The CDR3 here is CASTREGAGGELFF.

The chain links TRBV7-9 to TRBJ2-1; the D call from TCRdb, TRBD1, cannot be confirmed without DNA. Germline values: CDR1 SEHNR, CDR2 FQNEAQ (reference sequence). The CDR3 contains 17 residues. The CDR3 is CASSSPYRGSSYNEQFF.

The chain combines TRBV21-1 with TRBJ2-5. TRBV21-1 is tagged as a pseudogene. CDR3 length: 14 residues. CDR3 loop: CASNGKRNQATQYF.

J is TRBJ2-7 and V is TRBV7-9. Per germline, CDR1 SEHNR and CDR2 FQNEAQ (reference sequence). The length of the CDR3 is 13 residues. CDR3 protein: CASSPSGIVEQYF. The variable domain in full, with the rest retrieved from reference TRBV7-9 and TRBJ2-7, is DTGVSQNPRHKITKRGQNVTFRCDPISEHNRLYWYRQTLGQGPEFLTYFQNEAQLEKSRLLSDRFSAERPKGSFSTLEIQRTEQGDSAMYLCASSPSGIVEQYFGPGTRLTVT.

The CDR3: CASTRGGRRGGEQFF. The V gene is TRBV7-9, the J gene TRBJ2-1; TCRdb returns TRBD1, unconfirmable since there is no DNA. This CDR3 contains 15 residues. The germline V gene has CDR1 SEHNR and CDR2 FQNEAQ (reference sequence).

V and J are TRBV7-9 and TRBJ2-5; TCRdb returns TRBD2, unconfirmable since there is no DNA. Germline-derived CDR1 and CDR2 are SEHNR and FQNEAQ (reference sequence). The CDR3 spans 15 residues. The CDR3 region is CASTLGSGAQETQYF.

The rearrangement links TRBV9 to TRBJ1-1. CDR1 is SGDLS and CDR2 is YYNGEE in the germline V gene. CDR3 length: 16 residues. The CDR3 region is CASSPSVGVLSLAAFF.

The J gene is TRBJ2-3, the V gene TRBV7-2. This CDR3 comprises 12 residues. The germline V gene encodes CDR1 SGHTA and CDR2 FQGNSA. The CDR3 is CASSPPTDTQYF.

V gene TRBV7-9 combines with J gene TRBJ1-2; as DNA is missing, the TRBD1 call by TCRdb cannot be tested. This CDR3 is built from 15 residues. Germline V CDR1 and CDR2: SEHNR, FQNEAQ (reference sequence). CDR3 residues: CASSSPTGSAYGYTF.

The chain recombines TRBV14 with TRBJ2-7; TCRdb selects TRBD2, and the lack of DNA leaves this call unchecked. CDR1 and CDR2 from the germline V gene are SGHDN and FVKESK. The CDR3 consists of 13 residues. CDR3 sequence reads: CASSQSGGYEQYF. The complete variable domain, with remaining parts taken from reference TRBV14 and TRBJ2-7, reads EAGVTQFPSHSVIEKGQTVTLRCDPISGHDNLYWYRRVMGKEIKFLLHFVKESKQDESGMPNNRFLAERTGGTYSTLKVQPAELEDSGVYFCASSQSGGYEQYFGPGTRLTVT.

The J gene is TRBJ2-1, the V gene TRBV11-2; the TCRdb D gene call, TRBD1, has no DNA to confirm it. The germline V gene has CDR1 SGHAT and CDR2 FQNNGV. This CDR3 has 14 amino acids. Here the CDR3 reads CASSVTGDYNEQFF. Together with reference TRBV11-2 and TRBJ2-1, the CDR3 gives the full variable domain: EAGVAQSPRYKIIEKRQSVAFWCNPISGHATLYWYQQILGQGPKLLIQFQNNGVVDDSQLPKDRFSAERLKGVDSTLKIQPAKLEDSAVYLCASSVTGDYNEQFFGPGTRLTVL.

The chain couples TRBV19 to TRBJ2-2. The CDR3 has 15 amino acids. The germline V gene has CDR1 LNHDA and CDR2 SQIVND (reference sequence). CDR3 sequence: CASSIALTNTGELFF.

The rearrangement joins TRBV7-9 to TRBJ2-5; the TRBD1 assignment by TCRdb is unverifiable without DNA. Per the germline V gene, CDR1 is SEHNR and CDR2 is FQNEAQ (reference sequence). CDR3 size: 12 residues. The CDR3 loop is CASTRTGEAQYF.

V gene TRBV4-1 combines with J gene TRBJ2-3; no DNA is available, so the TRBD2 call from TCRdb remains unchecked. The CDR3 is 17 amino acids. Germline V lookup: CDR1 MGHRA, CDR2 YSYEKL. The chain's CDR3 is CASSQPASGRITDTQYF.

The chain combines TRBV29-1 with TRBJ1-2; the TRBD1 assignment by TCRdb is unverifiable without DNA. CDR3 length equals 15 residues. Germline values: CDR1 SQVTM, CDR2 ANQGSEA. CDR3 loop: CSVEDSTPRPYGYTF. Based on the CDR3 plus reference TRBV29-1 and TRBJ1-2, the full variable domain is SAVISQKPSRDICQRGTSLTIQCQVDSQVTMMFWYRQQPGQSLTLIATANQGSEATYESGFVIDKFPISRPNLTFSTLTVSNMSPEDSSIYLCSVEDSTPRPYGYTFGSGTRLTVV.

J is TRBJ2-2 and V is TRBV28; the TCRdb call, TRBD1, lacks DNA for checking. The CDR3 runs 15 residues. Germline lookup yields CDR1 MDHEN and CDR2 SYDVKM. The CDR3 sequence: CASRVTGSNTGELFF.

The J gene is TRBJ2-1, the V gene TRBV7-9. CDR1 is SEHNR and CDR2 is FQNEAQ in the germline V gene (reference sequence). The CDR3 has 14 residues. The CDR3: CASSSTEGYNEQFF.

The J gene is TRBJ2-7, the V gene TRBV29-1; TCRdb names TRBD1, which stays unverified in the absence of DNA. CDR3 length: 12 amino acids. Per the germline V gene, CDR1 is SQVTM and CDR2 is ANQGSEA. This CDR3 is CSVGGLGDEQYF.

The chain uses TRBV29-1 and TRBJ2-7. The CDR3 runs 12 residues. Germline V CDR1 and CDR2: SQVTM, ANQGSEA. CDR3 in amino acids: CSVVGSGNEQYF.

The V gene is TRBV4-2, the J gene TRBJ2-5; TCRdb reports TRBD1, a call that lacks DNA to check it against. The length of the CDR3 is 16 residues. Germline V gene lookup returns CDR1 LGHNA and CDR2 YNFKEQ. The CDR3 protein is CASSQRDRGPRETQYF.